Each of the 2 T cell receptor beta chains below was sequenced from the same sample in a study of blood T cell repertoires in COVID-19. The repertoire was sequenced with immunoSEQ multiplex PCR; TCRdb's copy has only in-frame clones and lacks some. The sample lists under 400,000 clones; 70% to 90% were seen once. The sequenced material came from PBMCs or T cells enriched from blood (not recorded which). These receptors were obtained from a man aged 40-50 years in a cohort exposed to, infected with or recovered from COVID-19 (not recorded which).

The rearrangement uses TRBV27 and TRBJ2-3; D possibly corresponds to TRBD2 (6 bases). V was pared by 2 bases and J by 8 bases, with 23 bases between. This CDR3 has 17 residues. Germline V CDR1 and CDR2: MNHEY, SMNVEV (reference sequence). CDR3: CASSLDMFSSLGGTQYF. The CDR3 DNA sequence: TGTGCCAGCAGTTTAGATATGTTTTCTTCCCTGGGAGGTACGCAGTATTTT.

The chain links TRBV6-5 to TRBJ2-1, with 13 bases lining up with TRBD2. The CDR3 totals 16 residues. The ends lost 0 bases at V and 10 bases at J; junction bases unmatched: 6. The germline CDR1 and CDR2 sequences are MNHEY and SVGAGI. The CDR3 DNA reads as TGTGCCAGCAGTTACTCGCCGGGACTAGCGGGAAGGGAGCAGTTCTTC. It specifies CASSYSPGLAGREQFF.